The 2 T cell receptor beta chains below were found in one sample sequenced in a study of blood T cells in healthy people across ages. Alongside a J-beta primer mix, a sample-barcoded 5' primer served in a second PCR lasting about 7 to 12 cycles. TCRdb fed the 5' RACE reads into MiXCR, producing one record per CDR3 protein. In the table there are 1.5 million to 2 million distinct CDR3 sequences, roughly 28% of which are singletons. Sample: blood. All receptors come from a woman in her 30s in good health.

This sequence joins TRBV7-2 and TRBJ1-5, with TRBD1 as a possible D gene (6 bases). CDR1 is SGHTA, CDR2 FQGNSA, per germline. The CDR3 length is 15 residues. Trimming stripped 5 bases from V and 1 base from J, with 12 bases between. The CDR3 region has the DNA TGTGCCAGCAGCCCTAGGGACACCAGCAATCAGCCCCAGCATTTT. Amino acids: CASSPRDTSNQPQHF.

This sequence joins TRBV4-1 and TRBJ1-3, with D unclear. V lost 1 base to trimming and J lost 4 bases, with 5 bases between them. The CDR3 totals 13 residues. Germline V CDR1 and CDR2: MGHRA, YSYEKL. The chain's CDR3 is CASSQVLGNTIYF. The CDR3 nucleotides read TGCGCCAGCAGCCAAGTACTCGGAAACACCATATATTTT.